Below, 16 T cell receptor beta chains from the same sample are listed, as sequenced in a study of T cell repertoires in cytomegalovirus infection. TCRdb recomputed calls from the reads with MiXCR, one row per CDR3 protein. The repertoire consists of approximately 250,000 distinct CDR3 sequences, with approximately 7% occurring once and the leading ten covering 6.5%. The sample consisted of PBMCs. Every receptor here comes from a human donor in good health (CMV status not recorded). Some clones in this sample may be carry-over from other donors' samples.

Many counts were recorded for this clonotype. V gene TRBV5-1 combines with J gene TRBJ1-1; 8 positions match TRBD1. The V segment lost 6 bases and the J segment 3 bases; nucleotides outside the gene matches: 7. The CDR3 sequence is 14 residues long. The germline V gene has CDR1 SGHRS and CDR2 YFSETQ. The DNA of the CDR3 is TGCGCCAGCACCACACAGGGGGTGGACACTGAAGCTTTCTTT. This gives the protein CASTTQGVDTEAFF. The full variable domain, rest sourced from reference TRBV5-1 and TRBJ1-1, is KAGVTQTPRYLIKTRGQQVTLSCSPISGHRSVSWYQQTPGQGLQFLFEYFSETQRNKGNFPGRFSGRQFSNSRSEMNVSTLELGDSALYLCASTTQGVDTEAFFGQGTRLTVV.

The chain combines TRBV9 with TRBJ2-7; the D is unclear. This CDR3 has 12 amino acids. The V gene lost 3 bases and the J gene lost 3 bases, with 7 bases spanning the gap. CDR1 and CDR2 from the germline V gene are SGDLS and YYNGEE. CDR3 region: CASSGAGYEQYF. The CDR3, as DNA: TGTGCCAGCAGCGGGGCCGGCTACGAGCAGTACTTC.

In this sample, this clonotype turned up many times. The rearrangement joins TRBV7-8 to TRBJ1-1; D gene ambiguous. The V end lost 2 bases, the J end lost 1 base, and 11 bases lay between the germline ends. Germline values: CDR1 SGHVS, CDR2 FQNEAQ. The CDR3 is 15 amino acids. CDR3 DNA: TGTGCCAGCAGCTTAACTCTCTTTGGGAACACTGAAGCTTTCTTT. Amino acid sequence: CASSLTLFGNTEAFF.

This clonotype was detected only a few times. V is TRBV5-6 and J is TRBJ2-7; D is undetermined. Germline V lookup: CDR1 SGHDT, CDR2 YYEEEE. V was pared by 1 base and J by 7 bases, with 12 bases between. CDR3 length: 13 amino acids. CDR3 bases: TGTGCCAGCAGCTTGCTACCACCTGGGGAGCAGTACTTC. Translated, it gives CASSLLPPGEQYF.

This clonotype was seen repeatedly, ten times or more. This chain joins TRBV18 and TRBJ1-2; 8 bases are a match to TRBD1. This CDR3 is built from 16 residues. CDR1 is KGHSH and CDR2 is LQKENI in the germline V gene. V was clipped by 6 bases and J by 4 bases; unmatched bases: 13. Here the CDR3 DNA reads TGTGCCAGCTCGGGTGCCGGAGGACAGGGTGGCTATGGCTACACCTTC. It specifies CASSGAGGQGGYGYTF.

There are a few counts of this clonotype. The J gene is TRBJ2-1, the V gene TRBV20-1, with TRBD1 as a possible D gene (6 bases). The germline gives CDR1 DFQATT, CDR2 SNEGSKA (reference sequence). The ends were cut back, 0 bases at V and 3 bases at J, with 12 bases in the middle. This CDR3 contains 15 residues. CDR3 bases: TGCAGTGCTAGAGAGGGACACTCCGTCTACAATGAGCAGTTCTTC. It translates to CSAREGHSVYNEQFF.

This clonotype was detected ten times or more. This chain links TRBV20-1 with TRBJ1-2; D is ambiguous. Germline loops: CDR1 DFQATT, CDR2 SNEGSKA (reference sequence). This CDR3 has 13 amino acids. The V end lost 6 bases, the J end lost 7 bases, and 18 bases lay between the germline ends. The CDR3 nucleotides read TGCAGTGCACTGGACTCCAACCAACGTGGCTACACCTTC. This sequence encodes CSALDSNQRGYTF.

Many counts were recorded for this clonotype. This sequence joins TRBV2 and TRBJ1-2; no clear D. Trimming left V 8 bases short and J 0 bases short, with 10 bases between. The CDR3 has 13 amino acids. The germline gives CDR1 SNHLY, CDR2 FYNNEI. The CDR3 here is CASRIETNYGYTF. The CDR3 region has the DNA TGTGCCAGCCGAATTGAGACTAACTATGGCTACACCTTC.

This clonotype showed up many times. The CDR3 nucleotides read TGTGCCAGCAAATCGTCCGACGGGGGGGATACCTACGAGCAGTACTTC. It encodes CASKSSDGGDTYEQYF. J is TRBJ2-7 and V is TRBV28; TRBD2 matches 8 bases. This CDR3 region has 16 residues. Germline V gives CDR1 MDHEN, CDR2 SYDVKM. After removal of 7 bases from V and 2 bases from J, the junction contained 13 bases not matched to a gene.

J is TRBJ2-6 and V is TRBV29-1, with 9 bases lining up with TRBD1. Germline V gene data show CDR1 as SQVTM and CDR2 as ANQGSEA. V trimming: 7 bases; J trimming: 2 bases; junction bases outside the gene matches: 6. The CDR3 length is 15 residues. CDR3 nucleotides: TGCAGCGCCGTACAGGGGGCGGCTGGGGCCAACGTCCTGACTTTC. This codes for CSAVQGAAGANVLTF.

There are many counts of this clonotype. The chain combines TRBV29-1 with TRBJ1-1; D is unclear. Trimming removed 5 bases from V and 7 bases from J, with 11 bases in between. The CDR3 extends over 11 amino acids. Germline CDR1 SQVTM, CDR2 ANQGSEA. As DNA, the CDR3 is TGCAGCGTTAGCCGCGGCAGTGAAGCTTTCTTT. Its protein is CSVSRGSEAFF.

This clonotype was observed many times. The chain is built from TRBV6-2 or TRBV6-3 and TRBJ2-3, with D uncertain. CDR1 is MNHEY and CDR2 is SVGEGT in the germline V gene. This CDR3 region has 11 residues. Trimming stripped 7 bases from V and 3 bases from J, with 5 bases between. The CDR3 sequence is CASTNTDTQYF. CDR3 nucleotide sequence: TGTGCCAGCACCAATACAGATACGCAGTATTTT.

In its sample, this clonotype was seen many times. The chain carries TRBV6-6 and TRBJ2-3; D might be TRBD1 or TRBD2, each matching 5 bases. CDR1 is MNHNY and CDR2 is SVGAGI in the germline V gene (reference sequence). The CDR3 runs to 15 residues. Trimming pared 2 bases from V and 2 bases from J, leaving 11 bases between. The CDR3 DNA follows: TGTGCCAGCAGTTACAGCGGACAATCCACAGATACGCAGTATTTT. Protein product: CASSYSGQSTDTQYF.

This rearrangement joins TRBV20-1 to TRBJ2-1; 13 nucleotides agree with TRBD2. The CDR3 is 14 residues long. The germline V gene has CDR1 DFQATT and CDR2 SNEGSKA (reference sequence). Trimming removed 3 bases from V and 6 bases from J; junction bases left unmatched: 2. CDR3 nucleotide sequence: TGCAGTGCTAGGGGACTAGCGGGGTCCAATGAGCAGTTCTTC. It translates to CSARGLAGSNEQFF.

The V gene is TRBV20-1, the J gene TRBJ2-7; D is unclear. This CDR3 comprises 12 residues. Germline V gene lookup returns CDR1 DFQATT and CDR2 SNEGSKA (reference sequence). V lost 1 base and J 7 bases, leaving 11 bases between the germline ends. DNA for the CDR3: TGCAGTGCTAGAGCTGGGTTTCTGGAGCAGTACTTC. Translated: CSARAGFLEQYF.

This clonotype was seen repeatedly, ten times or more. The chain joins TRBV7-6 to TRBJ1-4, with D tentatively TRBD1 (5 bases). Germline values: CDR1 SGHVS, CDR2 FNYEAQ. Between the trimmed V and J ends, which lost 2 bases and 4 bases, there was a span of 8 bases. This CDR3 contains 14 residues. CDR3 coding DNA: TGTGCCAGCAGCTTACGACAGCTTAATGAAAAACTGTTTTTT. This encodes CASSLRQLNEKLFF.